This T cell receptor beta chain was sequenced in a study of tumor-infiltrating lymphocytes in localized non-small cell lung cancer. The overall study: Tumor tissue and non-adjacent uninvolved lung came from each patient.

Comment on this clone: Its antigen remains unknown.

V was clipped by 2 bases and J by 5 bases; unmatched bases: 5. Germline loops: CDR1 SGHNT, CDR2 YYREEE (reference sequence). This CDR3 contains 16 residues. Study conclusions and caveats: Tumor T-cell fraction from TCR sequencing was not associated with recurrence-free survival (p = 0.61).

The method was immunoSEQ multiplex PCR; TCRdb's version includes in-frame clones alone and lacks a portion of them. The table includes fewer than 12,000 clones, about 69% detected once. The receptor was derived from a human donor with non-small cell lung cancer. The sample taken for sequencing was lung tumor tissue. V gene TRBV5-4 combines with J gene TRBJ2-2, with 11 bases fitting TRBD1. The CDR3: CASSLRGTGGTGELFF. In nucleotides, the CDR3 is TGTGCCAGCAGCTTACGGGGGACAGGGGGTACCGGGGAGCTGTTTTTT. Supplemented by reference TRBV5-4 and TRBJ2-2, the full variable domain reads ETGVTQSPTHLIKTRGQQVTLRCSSQSGHNTVSWYQQALGQGPQFIFQYYREEENGRGNFPPRFSGLQFPNYSSELNVNALELDDSALYLCASSLRGTGGTGELFFGEGSRLTVL.